The rows below give T cell receptor beta chains drawn from one sample of a study of shared clonotypes between healthy human individuals. The data were produced by immunoSEQ multiplex PCR, yet TCRdb's version contains in-frame clones alone and is incomplete. The sample shows fewer than 150,000 clones, around two thirds of them seen only once. Sequences were obtained from memory CD8+ T cells sorted from blood. The origin of the receptors is a woman aged 25-40 years in good health. CDR3s include the opening cysteine and the closing phenylalanine or tryptophan. D genes are given only for firm matches. Expanded clones get a size class; other rows say once, few or many, or leave the size out.

V gene: TRBV25-1
clone size: -
CDR3 length: 15
J gene: TRBJ2-1
D gene: -
CDR3 protein: CATTTGDGYYNEQFF
CDR3 DNA: TGTGCCACCACAACTGGGGACGGATACTACAATGAGCAGTTCTTC

V gene: TRBV30
clone size: many
CDR3 length: 15
J gene: TRBJ2-6
D gene: -
CDR3 protein: CAWSPRISGANVLTF
CDR3 DNA: TGTGCCTGGAGTCCCCGAATCTCTGGGGCCAACGTCCTGACTTTC

V gene: TRBV11-2
clone size: -
CDR3 length: 15
J gene: TRBJ2-7
D gene: -
CDR3 protein: CASSPYTGEPYEQYF
CDR3 DNA: TGTGCCAGCAGCCCATACACAGGTGAACCCTACGAGCAGTACTTC

V gene: TRBV6-1
clone size: few
CDR3 length: 16
J gene: TRBJ1-4
D gene: -
CDR3 protein: CASSEATGRFNEKLFF
CDR3 DNA: TGTGCCAGCAGTGAAGCCACGGGACGGTTTAATGAAAAACTGTTTTTT

V gene: TRBV7-6
clone size: few
CDR3 length: 14
J gene: TRBJ2-7
D gene: TRBD1
CDR3 protein: CASSPGQDSGEQYF
CDR3 DNA: TGTGCCAGCAGCCCTGGACAGGATTCGGGCGAGCAGTACTTC

V gene: TRBV10-3
clone size: few
CDR3 length: 15
J gene: TRBJ1-5
D gene: TRBD1
CDR3 protein: CAISEGSGGGQPQHF
CDR3 DNA: TGTGCCATCAGTGAGGGGTCAGGGGGCGGGCAGCCCCAGCATTTT

V gene: TRBV28
clone size: -
CDR3 length: 13
J gene: TRBJ1-2
D gene: -
CDR3 protein: CASSLAGAEGYTF
CDR3 DNA: TGTGCCAGCAGCCTGGCGGGGGCGGAGGGCTACACCTTC

V gene: TRBV10-3
clone size: -
CDR3 length: 10
J gene: TRBJ1-5
D gene: -
CDR3 protein: CAIKGQPQHF
CDR3 DNA: TGTGCCATCAAGGGTCAGCCCCAGCATTTT

V gene: TRBV5-4
clone size: -
CDR3 length: 15
J gene: TRBJ1-2
D gene: TRBD1
CDR3 protein: CASSLGAGQIYGYTF
CDR3 DNA: TGTGCCAGCAGCTTGGGTGCGGGACAGATCTATGGCTACACCTTC

V gene: TRBV13
clone size: -
CDR3 length: 13
J gene: TRBJ2-2
D gene: -
CDR3 protein: CASSSWNTGELFF
CDR3 DNA: TGTGCCAGCAGCTCTTGGAACACCGGGGAGCTGTTTTTT

V gene: TRBV7-3
clone size: -
CDR3 length: 15
J gene: TRBJ2-7
D gene: -
CDR3 protein: CASSPSVVRRHEQYF
CDR3 DNA: TGTGCCAGCAGCCCTTCCGTTGTTCGTAGGCACGAGCAGTACTTC

V gene: TRBV4-2
clone size: -
CDR3 length: 15
J gene: TRBJ2-1
D gene: TRBD2
CDR3 protein: CASSRLAGGYNEQFF
CDR3 DNA: TGTGCCAGCAGCCGACTAGCGGGAGGGTATAATGAGCAGTTCTTC

V gene: TRBV29-1
clone size: -
CDR3 length: 14
J gene: TRBJ1-1
D gene: -
CDR3 protein: CSVDSMTRVTEAFF
CDR3 DNA: TGCAGCGTTGATTCAATGACAAGGGTCACTGAAGCTTTCTTT

V gene: TRBV19
clone size: -
CDR3 length: 14
J gene: TRBJ2-7
D gene: TRBD2
CDR3 protein: CASSTRAGRCEQYF
CDR3 DNA: TGTGCCAGTAGTACCAGAGCGGGGAGGTGCGAGCAGTACTTC

V gene: TRBV5-1
clone size: -
CDR3 length: 13
J gene: TRBJ1-1
D gene: TRBD1
CDR3 protein: CACSTGVNTEAFF
CDR3 DNA: TGCGCCTGCAGCACAGGGGTAAACACTGAAGCTTTCTTT

V gene: TRBV28
clone size: -
CDR3 length: 16
J gene: TRBJ2-1
D gene: -
CDR3 protein: CASSSLAASSYNEQFF
CDR3 DNA: TGTGCCAGCAGTTCGTTGGCGGCGAGCTCCTACAATGAGCAGTTCTTC

V gene: TRBV4-1
clone size: many
CDR3 length: 16
J gene: TRBJ2-1
D gene: TRBD2
CDR3 protein: CASSQDFGRYGYEQFF
CDR3 DNA: TGCGCCAGCAGCCAAGATTTCGGGAGGTACGGATATGAGCAGTTCTTC

V gene: TRBV18
clone size: -
CDR3 length: 16
J gene: TRBJ2-1
D gene: TRBD1
CDR3 protein: CASSPPRDRFYNEQFF
CDR3 DNA: TGTGCCAGCTCACCACCCCGGGACAGGTTCTACAATGAGCAGTTCTTC

V gene: TRBV7-9
clone size: -
CDR3 length: 16
J gene: TRBJ2-5
D gene: TRBD1
CDR3 protein: CASSTSTGTGRETQYF
CDR3 DNA: TGTGCCAGCAGCACTTCAACCGGGACAGGGAGGGAGACCCAGTACTTC

V gene: TRBV7-3
clone size: -
CDR3 length: 13
J gene: TRBJ2-2
D gene: -
CDR3 protein: CASSLRQSGELFF
CDR3 DNA: TGTGCCAGCAGCTTGCGACAGTCCGGGGAGCTGTTTTTT

V gene: TRBV7-2
clone size: -
CDR3 length: 14
J gene: TRBJ2-7
D gene: TRBD2
CDR3 protein: CASSLWEGPYEQYF
CDR3 DNA: TGTGCCAGCAGCTTATGGGAGGGCCCCTACGAGCAGTACTTC

V gene: TRBV7-2
clone size: -
CDR3 length: 14
J gene: TRBJ1-1
D gene: -
CDR3 protein: CASSSQGGNTEAFF
CDR3 DNA: TGTGCCAGCAGCTCACAGGGTGGGAACACTGAAGCTTTCTTT

V gene: TRBV25-1
clone size: -
CDR3 length: 17
J gene: TRBJ1-5
D gene: -
CDR3 protein: CASPTRCEETSNQPQHF
CDR3 DNA: TGTGCCAGCCCGACGCGGTGCGAGGAAACTAGCAATCAGCCCCAGCATTTT